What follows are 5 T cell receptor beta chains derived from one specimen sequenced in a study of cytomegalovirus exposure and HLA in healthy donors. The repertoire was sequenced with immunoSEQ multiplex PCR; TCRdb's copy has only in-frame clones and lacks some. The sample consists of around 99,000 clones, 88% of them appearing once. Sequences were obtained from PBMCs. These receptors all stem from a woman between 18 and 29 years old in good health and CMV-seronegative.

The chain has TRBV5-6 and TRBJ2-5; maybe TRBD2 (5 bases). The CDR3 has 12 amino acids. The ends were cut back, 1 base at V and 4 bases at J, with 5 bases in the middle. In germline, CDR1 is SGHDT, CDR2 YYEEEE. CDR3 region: CASSLRGETQYF. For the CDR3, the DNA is TGTGCCAGCAGCTTGCGGGGAGAGACCCAGTACTTC.

The CDR3 DNA reads TGTGCCAGCAGGGGGACAGGGCTTCAGATTAATTCACCCCTCCACTTT. It specifies CASRGTGLQINSPLHF. The chain couples TRBV2 to TRBJ1-6; TRBD1 aligns across 9 bases. Germline assignment: CDR1 SNHLY and CDR2 FYNNEI. The CDR3 contains 16 residues. V shed 6 bases, J shed 6 bases, and the junction held 9 bases outside the gene matches.

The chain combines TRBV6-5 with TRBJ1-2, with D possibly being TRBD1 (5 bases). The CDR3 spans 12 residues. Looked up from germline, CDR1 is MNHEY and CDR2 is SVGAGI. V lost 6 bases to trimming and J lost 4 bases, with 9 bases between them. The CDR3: CASRDGGYGYTF. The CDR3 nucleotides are TGTGCCAGCAGAGACGGGGGCTATGGCTACACCTTC.

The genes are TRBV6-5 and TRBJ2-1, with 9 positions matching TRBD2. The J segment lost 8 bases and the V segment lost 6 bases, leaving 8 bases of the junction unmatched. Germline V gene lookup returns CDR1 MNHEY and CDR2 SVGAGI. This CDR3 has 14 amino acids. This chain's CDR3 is CASRAPGLAHEQFF. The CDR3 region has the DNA TGTGCCAGCAGGGCCCCGGGACTAGCTCATGAGCAGTTCTTC.

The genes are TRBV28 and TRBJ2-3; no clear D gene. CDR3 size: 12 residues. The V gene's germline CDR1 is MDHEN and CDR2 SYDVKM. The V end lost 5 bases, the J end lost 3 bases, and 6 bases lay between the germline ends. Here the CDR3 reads CASSPRTDTQYF. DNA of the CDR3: TGTGCCAGCAGTCCCAGGACAGATACGCAGTATTTT.